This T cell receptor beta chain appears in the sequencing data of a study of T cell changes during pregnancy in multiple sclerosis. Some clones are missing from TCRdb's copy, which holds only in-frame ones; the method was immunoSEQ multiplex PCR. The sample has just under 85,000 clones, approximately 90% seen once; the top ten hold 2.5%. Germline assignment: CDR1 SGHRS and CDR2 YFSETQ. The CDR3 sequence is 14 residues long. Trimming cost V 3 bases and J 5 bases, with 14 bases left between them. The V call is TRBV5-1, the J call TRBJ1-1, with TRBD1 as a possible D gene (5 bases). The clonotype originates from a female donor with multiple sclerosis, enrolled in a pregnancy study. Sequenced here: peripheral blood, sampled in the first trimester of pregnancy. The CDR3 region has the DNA TGCGCCAGCAGCTATTATTCAGGGTCAACTGAAGCTTTCTTT. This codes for CASSYYSGSTEAFF.